These T cell receptor beta chains were read from a single sample in a study of early T cells in non-severe SARS-CoV-2 infection. In TCRdb, the 5' RACE reads were re-called with MiXCR into one record per CDR3 protein. This sample has about 29,000 distinct CDR3 sequences, with approximately 6% found just once. The sample was whole blood. These receptor sequences come from an adult who was a healthcare worker with PCR-confirmed SARS-CoV-2 infection or an uninfected control (not recorded which). The CDR3 runs from the conserved cysteine through the conserved F or W. D genes are given only for firm matches. Clone size is given for some rows only: seen once, a few or many times, or a class if the clone is expanded.

length	J	D	size	V	DNA	CDR3
13	TRBJ1-4	TRBD1	many	TRBV29-1	TGCAGCGTTGTAGGGCGACAGGGGGAAAAACTGTTTTTT	CSVVGRQGEKLFF
15	TRBJ2-3	-	-	TRBV27	TGTGCCAGCAGTGAGGTCTACGGGTCCGCAGATACGCAGTATTTT	CASSEVYGSADTQYF
15	TRBJ1-2	-	many	TRBV4-1	TGCGCCAGCAGCCAAGATCGGGGGAAAAGGAATGGCTACACCTTC	CASSQDRGKRNGYTF
16	TRBJ2-7	-	-	TRBV7-6	TGTGCCAGCAGCTTAGGCCCCCCGACAGGCTGGTACGAGCAGTACTTC	CASSLGPPTGWYEQYF
14	TRBJ1-5	-	many	TRBV7-2	TGTGCCAGCAGCCGGGATGGAGGAAATCAGCCCCAGCATTTT	CASSRDGGNQPQHF
13	TRBJ1-2	-	-	TRBV20-1	TGCAGTGCGGGAGACCCCAAGGAGGGCGGCTACACCTTC	CSAGDPKEGGYTF
14	TRBJ1-2	-	many	TRBV19	TGTGCCAGTAGTATCCGGACGGTCAACTATGGCTACACCTTC	CASSIRTVNYGYTF
16	TRBJ2-5	-	-	TRBV7-2	TGTGCCAGCAGCTTATTAGTTATGGGGGGTGCGGAGACCCAGTACTTC	CASSLLVMGGAETQYF
13	TRBJ2-5	-	many	TRBV18	TGTGCCAGCTCACGACAGAGCGGCGAGACCCAGTACTTC	CASSRQSGETQYF
14	TRBJ1-1	-	few	TRBV2	TGTGCCAACCACCTCATGGGAGTGCACACTGAAGCTTTCTTT	CANHLMGVHTEAFF
16	TRBJ2-3	-	-	TRBV18	TGTGCCAGCTCACCAGATAACAGCCATAGCACAGATACGCAGTATTTT	CASSPDNSHSTDTQYF
15	TRBJ1-1	TRBD1	-	TRBV6-1	TGTGCCAGCAGCTTGACAGGGGGGAGTAACACTGAAGCTTTCTTT	CASSLTGGSNTEAFF
11	TRBJ1-1	-	few	TRBV29-1	TGCAGCGTTGAAGACAGCTATGAAGCTTTCTTT	CSVEDSYEAFF
13	TRBJ1-1	-	many	TRBV29-1	TGCAGCGTCGTTCACGGGGCGCTGGATGAAGCTTTCTTT	CSVVHGALDEAFF
16	TRBJ1-5	-	medium-sized	TRBV4-2	TGTGCCAGCAGCCAAGATGCCGGACCTGGCAATCAGCCCCAGCATTTT	CASSQDAGPGNQPQHF
14	TRBJ1-6	-	medium-sized	TRBV20-1	TGCAGTGCCACCTCAGGGGAAGGGGCTTCACCCCTCCACTTT	CSATSGEGASPLHF
14	TRBJ1-4	-	many	TRBV20-1	TGCAGTGCTAGACGGGGGGAGGGCGGTGAAAAACTGTTTTTT	CSARRGEGGEKLFF
16	TRBJ1-2	-	many	TRBV4-1	TGCGCCAGCAGCCAAGATAGGCGGCGGGGACCCTATGGCTACACCTTC	CASSQDRRRGPYGYTF
13	TRBJ2-3	-	many	TRBV5-1	TGCGCCAGCAGCATAACCCCCACAGATACGCAGTATTTT	CASSITPTDTQYF
14	TRBJ1-1	-	many	TRBV11-1	TGTGCCAGCAGCTTCGATACGTTTGGCACTGAAGCTTTCTTT	CASSFDTFGTEAFF
16	TRBJ1-1	TRBD1	many	TRBV20-1	TGCAGTGCTAGAGATCTAAGGAGACAGGGGGCCACTGAAGCTTTCTTT	CSARDLRRQGATEAFF
13	TRBJ1-5	-	-	TRBV30	TGTGCCTGGAGTGTTAGAGGGGATCAGCCCCAGCATTTT	CAWSVRGDQPQHF
13	TRBJ1-1	-	many	TRBV7-9	TGTGCCAGCAGCTTGGGGATACTATCTGAAGCTTTCTTT	CASSLGILSEAFF
15	TRBJ2-1	-	-	TRBV10-2	TGCGCCAGCAGTGATCCGGAGAACATCTACAATGAGCAGTTCTTC	CASSDPENIYNEQFF
14	TRBJ1-4	-	many	TRBV5-4	TGTGCCAGCAGCTTAAGGGGCCCGCGGGAAAAACTGTTTTTT	CASSLRGPREKLFF
18	TRBJ1-4	-	many	TRBV6-5	TGTGCCAGCACCCGAGACAGGAAGGGGCATCGAACTAATGAAAAACTGTTTTTT	CASTRDRKGHRTNEKLFF
16	TRBJ2-7	TRBD1	few	TRBV9	TGTGCCAGCAGCGTAGGTGGGACAGGGGGCTACCAAAGGCAGTACTTC	CASSVGGTGGYQRQYF
12	TRBJ2-5	-	many	TRBV25-1	TGTGCCAGGGACTGGCGGCAAGAGACCCAGTACTTC	CARDWRQETQYF
14	TRBJ2-5	-	many	TRBV20-1	TGCAGTGCTCGGCGCGAGGTTAGCATAGAGACCCAGTACTTC	CSARREVSIETQYF
13	TRBJ1-1	-	few	TRBV20-1	TGCAGTGCTAGAGGTCCGTCGGACACTGAAGCTTTCTTT	CSARGPSDTEAFF
13	TRBJ2-7	TRBD1	many	TRBV30	TGTGCCTGGAAGGGACAGGGCAAGTGGGAGCAGTACTTC	CAWKGQGKWEQYF
11	TRBJ1-1	TRBD1	many	TRBV29-1	TGCAGCGTGACAGGGGAGGTTGAAGCTTTCTTT	CSVTGEVEAFF
16	TRBJ2-1	-	-	TRBV11-3	TGTGCCAGCAGCTTAGCCTCGGGGGGCCCTCGGGCTGAGCAGTTCTTC	CASSLASGGPRAEQFF
12	TRBJ2-1	-	many	TRBV28	TGTGCCAGCAGTCACCGCCTGGATGAGCAGTTCTTC	CASSHRLDEQFF
13	TRBJ2-7	-	many	TRBV11-2	TGTGCCAGCAGCTTAAAGGGCCACTACGAGCAGTACTTC	CASSLKGHYEQYF
13	TRBJ1-1	-	many	TRBV20-1	TGCAGTGCTCACGTACTAGCTAATGGGCAAGCTTTCTTT	CSAHVLANGQAFF
14	TRBJ2-3	TRBD1	many	TRBV27	TGTGCCAGCAGCCATGGACAGGGACAAGATACGCAGTATTTT	CASSHGQGQDTQYF
12	TRBJ2-1	-	many	TRBV24-1	TGTGCCACCAGTGAAGCGAGCAATGAGCAGTTCTTC	CATSEASNEQFF
19	TRBJ1-4	-	-	TRBV4-3	TGCGCCAGCAGCCAAGATTCGGCAGGGCTTAAATCAACTAATGAAAAACTGTTTTTT	CASSQDSAGLKSTNEKLFF
14	TRBJ1-2	TRBD1	-	TRBV12-3/TRBV12-4	TGTGCCAGCAGTTCGGCGGGACAGGGAGACGGCTACACCTTC	CASSSAGQGDGYTF
14	TRBJ1-1	-	many	TRBV18	TGTGCCAGCTCACCACCCGACACCTACACTGAAGCTTTCTTT	CASSPPDTYTEAFF
15	TRBJ1-2	TRBD1	many	TRBV28	TGTGCCAGCAGTCCTGGGGACAGGGCCATCTATGGCTACACCTTC	CASSPGDRAIYGYTF
16	TRBJ1-6	-	many	TRBV5-1	TGCGCCAGCAGCTTGGCTCAAAGCTCCTATAATTCACCCCTCCACTTT	CASSLAQSSYNSPLHF
14	TRBJ1-5	TRBD1	many	TRBV12-3/TRBV12-4	TGTGCCAGCAGCTCGGACAGGGCAAGCCAGCCCCAGCATTTT	CASSSDRASQPQHF
14	TRBJ1-2	-	many	TRBV20-1	TGCAGTGCTAGAGATTCTGCAGGGGTGGAGGGCTACACCTTC	CSARDSAGVEGYTF
14	TRBJ2-7	-	many	TRBV5-5	TGTGCCAGCAGCTTGGCGGCTACCTCCTACGAGCAGTACTTC	CASSLAATSYEQYF
15	TRBJ1-6	-	many	TRBV30	TGTGCCTGGAGAGCAGGGACTCTCTATAATTCACCCCTCCACTTT	CAWRAGTLYNSPLHF
14	TRBJ2-7	TRBD1	many	TRBV5-4	TGTGCCAGCAGCTCGGGGACAGGGGTCTACGAGCAGTACTTC	CASSSGTGVYEQYF
12	TRBJ2-7	-	-	TRBV29-1	TGCAGCGTTGTCCGGGACTCCTACGAGCAGTACTTC	CSVVRDSYEQYF
16	TRBJ1-5	TRBD1	many	TRBV7-9	TGTGCCAGCAGCTTAGAGTCGGGACAGGGTTTCCAGCCCCAGCATTTT	CASSLESGQGFQPQHF
13	TRBJ1-6	-	many	TRBV28	TGTGCCAGCAGTTGGGAGTGGAATTCACCCCTCCACTTT	CASSWEWNSPLHF
14	TRBJ2-5	-	many	TRBV12-3/TRBV12-4	TGTGCCAGCAGTAACGGGGGTCGGCAAGAGACCCAGTACTTC	CASSNGGRQETQYF
15	TRBJ2-1	TRBD2	few	TRBV7-6	TGTGCCAGCAGCCGAACAGCGGGGGGGCCCAATGAGCAGTTCTTC	CASSRTAGGPNEQFF
15	TRBJ2-3	TRBD1	few	TRBV18	TGTGCCAGCTCACCTGTAGGACAGGGATCAGATACGCAGTATTTT	CASSPVGQGSDTQYF
12	TRBJ2-7	-	-	TRBV20-1	TGCAGTGCTAGAGAAATAGGTTACGAGCAGTACTTC	CSAREIGYEQYF
15	TRBJ2-3	-	many	TRBV11-2	TGTGCCAGCAGCTTAAGTGGCAGGGAAGCAGATACGCAGTATTTT	CASSLSGREADTQYF
14	TRBJ2-3	-	-	TRBV11-2	TGTGCCAGCAGCTTAGCGGGGGCTATAGATACGCAGTATTTT	CASSLAGAIDTQYF